The rows below give T cell receptor beta chains drawn from one sample of a study of blood T cell repertoires in COVID-19. Clones were read by immunoSEQ multiplex PCR, and TCRdb kept only the in-frame ones, dropping some. The sample records fewer than 350,000 clones, 89% being singletons. The sequenced sample was PBMCs or T cells enriched from blood (not recorded which). The receptors were gathered from a woman between 40 and 55 years old who had recovered from COVID-19. CDR3s include the opening cysteine and the closing phenylalanine or tryptophan. A D gene is named only where the DNA matches it firmly. Where a row states a size, it is once, few, many or the class of an expanded clone; other rows omit it.

D gene | J gene | V gene | clone size | CDR3 DNA | CDR3 protein
TRBD1 | TRBJ1-2 | TRBV5-1 | - | TGCGCCAGCAGCGAGGACAGGGGGCGGTATGGCTACACCTTC | CASSEDRGRYGYTF
- | TRBJ1-5 | TRBV19 | few | TGTGCCAGTACCCCGACTGGGGGGAGCAATCAGCCCCAGCATTTT | CASTPTGGSNQPQHF
- | TRBJ2-7 | TRBV27 | - | TGTGCCAGCAGCCGTATGGCAGGGGTCCCCTACGAGCAGTACTTC | CASSRMAGVPYEQYF
TRBD1 | TRBJ2-3 | TRBV30 | - | TGTGCCTGGGCTCCAGGGGGCGGATATACGCAGTATTTT | CAWAPGGGYTQYF
- | TRBJ1-2 | TRBV7-8 | - | TGTGCCAGCAGCGTAGGGGACTTAAACTATGGCTACACCTTC | CASSVGDLNYGYTF
- | TRBJ2-7 | TRBV3-1/TRBV3-2 | - | TGTGCCAGCAGAGAGACGGCTGGAGGTTTTTCGGGGGAGCAGTACTTC | CASRETAGGFSGEQYF
- | TRBJ2-7 | TRBV7-8 | - | TGTGCCAGCAGCTTAGGACAAGTGTCTTTTAGCTCCTACGAGCAGTACTTC | CASSLGQVSFSSYEQYF
TRBD2 | TRBJ2-3 | TRBV4-1 | - | TGCGCCAGCCGCCGAAGGGTCCTAGCGGGGATTTCCCCTAGCACAGATACGCAGTATTTT | CASRRRVLAGISPSTDTQYF
TRBD2 | TRBJ2-7 | TRBV2 | - | TGTGCCAGCAGGGGTAGCGGGAGAGCCGAGCAGTACTTC | CASRGSGRAEQYF
- | TRBJ2-4 | TRBV4-2 | - | TGTGCCAGCAGCCAAAGCCCAGGAGGCAAAAACATTCAGTACTTC | CASSQSPGGKNIQYF
- | TRBJ2-3 | TRBV9 | - | TGTGCCAGCAGCGTACTCCCGGGGAGCGATACGTCAGATACGCAGTATTTT | CASSVLPGSDTSDTQYF
- | TRBJ2-2 | TRBV4-1 | - | TGCGCCAGCAGCCAAGATCGAGGCATGGCCAGCACCGGGGAGCTGTTTTTT | CASSQDRGMASTGELFF
TRBD1 | TRBJ1-1 | TRBV12-3/TRBV12-4 | - | TGTGCCAGCAGAGCAGACAGGGGCACTGAAGCTTTCTTT | CASRADRGTEAFF
TRBD2 | TRBJ2-1 | TRBV7-3 | - | TGTGCCAGCAGCTCCTTAGCGGGACCATCCTACAATGAGCAGTTCTTC | CASSSLAGPSYNEQFF
TRBD1 | TRBJ2-3 | TRBV29-1 | - | TGCAGCGTTGATTCCCGAGACAGGGATACCGCAGATACGCAGTATTTT | CSVDSRDRDTADTQYF
- | TRBJ1-2 | TRBV5-1 | - | TGCGCCAGCAGCGACACAGGAGTTAACTATGGCTACACCTTC | CASSDTGVNYGYTF
- | TRBJ1-4 | TRBV19 | - | TGTGCCAGTAAGTACAGGCACATCCTACCGTCGTCCACTAATGAAAAACTGTTTTTT | CASKYRHILPSSTNEKLFF
- | TRBJ1-1 | TRBV6-5 | - | TGTGCCAGCAGGCCTGACAGCAATTTTGAAGCTTTCTTT | CASRPDSNFEAFF
- | TRBJ1-2 | TRBV9 | - | TGTGCCAGCAGCCCCCTTCAGAACAGTTTCTATGGCTACACCTTC | CASSPLQNSFYGYTF
- | TRBJ1-2 | TRBV19 | - | TGTGCCAGTAGTATAGCGGGGGTAGCCAACTATGGCTACACCTTC | CASSIAGVANYGYTF
- | TRBJ2-5 | TRBV5-6 | once | TGTGCCAGCAGCTTCGGACAGAGGCCCTCCCAGTACTTC | CASSFGQRPSQYF
- | TRBJ1-1 | TRBV27 | - | TGTGCCAGCAGTCTTAAACCAGACATGAACACTGAAGCTTTCTTT | CASSLKPDMNTEAFF
TRBD2 | TRBJ2-5 | TRBV7-9 | - | TGTGCCAGCAGCTTGGAGGGACTAGGGGGGACCCAGTACTTC | CASSLEGLGGTQYF
- | TRBJ2-1 | TRBV5-1 | - | TGCGCCAGCAGCTTGCCAGGGAACTCCTACAATGAGCAGTTCTTC | CASSLPGNSYNEQFF
- | TRBJ1-1 | TRBV6-5 | few | TGTGCCAGCAGTACCGGGGGACGGGAAGCTTTCTTT | CASSTGGREAFF
- | TRBJ1-2 | TRBV7-2 | - | TGTGCCAGCAGCTTTTTCCTAAAGACAGGCGGCCATGGCTACACCTTC | CASSFFLKTGGHGYTF
- | TRBJ2-1 | TRBV10-1 | - | TGCGCCAGCAGTGATCGCGGCCGTGGGGAGCAGTTCTTC | CASSDRGRGEQFF
TRBD1 | TRBJ1-2 | TRBV11-2 | - | TGTGCCAGCAGCCGCGACAGGGAAGAATACTATGGCTACACCTTC | CASSRDREEYYGYTF
TRBD1 | TRBJ2-5 | TRBV7-9 | - | TGTGCCAGCAGCTCTACATATACTCCGGGACAGGGGTTTCGGGAGACCCAGTACTTC | CASSSTYTPGQGFRETQYF
TRBD2 | TRBJ2-1 | TRBV6-5 | - | TGTGCCAGCAGTTACGCCGGGACTAGCGGGAAAAATGAGCAGTTCTTC | CASSYAGTSGKNEQFF
- | TRBJ1-4 | TRBV28 | few | TGTGCCAGCAGTCCCTCGGGGGGAACTAATGAAAAACTGTTTTTT | CASSPSGGTNEKLFF
TRBD2 | TRBJ2-1 | TRBV5-1 | once | TGCGCCAGCAGCTGGACCGTTAGCGGGGGAGGGGGTGAGCAGTTCTTC | CASSWTVSGGGGEQFF
- | TRBJ1-2 | TRBV7-9 | - | TGTGCCAGCAGCTTAGAGTCCGGGATCTATGGCTACACCTTC | CASSLESGIYGYTF
- | TRBJ1-6 | TRBV12-3/TRBV12-4 | - | TGTGCCAGCAGTGACAGGAGGAATTCACCCCTCCACTTT | CASSDRRNSPLHF
- | TRBJ2-7 | TRBV6-5 | - | TGTGCCAGCAGTTTGACGGACTACTCCTACGAGCAGTACTTC | CASSLTDYSYEQYF